This T cell receptor (beta chain) derives from a study of post-analysis software for immune sequencing data. General study results and limits: Batch-matched samples strongly co-clustered by F measure. Among multiple sclerosis patients, normalized Chao1 diversity was significantly below that of controls. Compared with controls, patients had more of about 5 TRBV segments, including TRBV5-6, TRBV5-1 and TRBV20-1.

With regard to this clonotype: Its matching antigen is unknown.

Per germline, CDR1 MDHEN and CDR2 SYDVKM. CDR3 length: 15 residues. The junction had 6 bases not matched to a gene; V was cut back by 6 bases and J by 6 bases. Sequencing libraries made from TCR beta cDNA carried unique molecular identifiers. Approximately 450,000 cDNA molecules were recovered from an input of 1 to 10 million T cells. From the PCR reads, TCRdb called clonotypes with MiXCR, one entry per CDR3 protein. The sample carries about 800,000 distinct CDR3 sequences, 25% to 30% recorded once. This receptor was obtained from a girl between 10 and 17 years old with multiple sclerosis. The sequenced material came from blood. The chain employs TRBV28 and TRBJ2-1; 12 bases map to TRBD2. The CDR3 sequence is CASRTTSGSRNEQFF. CDR3 nucleotide sequence: TGTGCCAGCAGGACGACTAGCGGGAGTCGCAATGAGCAGTTCTTC.